This TCR beta chain was identified in a study of radiotherapy plus CTLA-4 blockade in lung cancer. Findings of the study overall: The study found tumor-derived TCR clones expanded in blood after radiotherapy plus ipilimumab.

The CDR3 length is 16 residues. With 3 bases removed from V and 6 bases from J, the gap between germline ends came to 18 bases. In germline, CDR1 is MGHRA, CDR2 YSYEKL. About this clone itself: Its antigen is still unknown.

This table comes from immunoSEQ multiplex PCR, and its TCRdb copy is limited to in-frame clones, with some not included. The sample gives more than 75,000 clones, about four fifths of which show up once; around 2.8% is in the top ten. The sequence was collected from a human donor with non-small cell lung cancer who had a partial response to radiotherapy plus ipilimumab. Some clones in this sample may be carry-over from other donors' samples. The rearrangement links TRBV4-1 to TRBJ2-1, with D tentatively TRBD1 (6 bases). The sample consisted of peripheral blood, taken from a patient treated with radiotherapy plus ipilimumab. The CDR3: CASSHQGQGRINEQFF. The CDR3 nucleotides are TGCGCCAGCAGCCACCAGGGGCAGGGTCGTATCAATGAGCAGTTCTTC.